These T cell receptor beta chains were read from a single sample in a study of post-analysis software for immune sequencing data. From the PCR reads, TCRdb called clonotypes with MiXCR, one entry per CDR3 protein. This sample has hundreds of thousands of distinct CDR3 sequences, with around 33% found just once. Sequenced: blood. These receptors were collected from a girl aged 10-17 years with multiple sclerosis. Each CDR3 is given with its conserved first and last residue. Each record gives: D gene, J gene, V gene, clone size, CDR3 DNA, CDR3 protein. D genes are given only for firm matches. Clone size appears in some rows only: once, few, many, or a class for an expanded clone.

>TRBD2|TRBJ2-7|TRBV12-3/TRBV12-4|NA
TGTGCCAGCAGAAAGAGCGGGGGGCCCATAGACTACGAGCAGTACTTC
CASRKSGGPIDYEQYF
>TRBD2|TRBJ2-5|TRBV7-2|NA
TGTGCCAGCAGCTTGGGACTAGGGGTGGAGACCCAGTACTTC
CASSLGLGVETQYF
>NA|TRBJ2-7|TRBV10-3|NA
TGTGCCATCAGTCACTTGGACGGTACCTACGAGCAGTACTTC
CAISHLDGTYEQYF
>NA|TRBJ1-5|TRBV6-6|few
TGTGCCAGCAACCCGACAGCCAGCAATCCAAATCAGCCCCAGCATTTT
CASNPTASNPNQPQHF
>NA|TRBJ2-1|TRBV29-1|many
TGCAGCGTTCCGGACCCCTCGACCACAAGGGGGGTTTACAATGAGCAGTTCTTC
CSVPDPSTTRGVYNEQFF
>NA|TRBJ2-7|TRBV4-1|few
TGCGCCAGCAGCCAAGCGGAGGGCCAGTCCTACGAGCAGTACTTC
CASSQAEGQSYEQYF
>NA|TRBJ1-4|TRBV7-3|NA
TGTGCCAGCAGCTTAGTCGGTGGTGAAAAACTGTTTTTT
CASSLVGGEKLFF
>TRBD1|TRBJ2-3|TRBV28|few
TGTGCCAGCAGACCGGGACAGATCACAGATACGCAGTATTTT
CASRPGQITDTQYF
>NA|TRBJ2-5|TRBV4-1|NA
TGCGCCAGCAGCCAAGTGGGGGGGGCAGGGGAGACCCAGTACTTC
CASSQVGGAGETQYF
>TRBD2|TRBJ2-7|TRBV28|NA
TGTGCCAGCACGGCGCTGGGACTAGCGGGGTCCCGCTCCTACGAGCAGTACTTC
CASTALGLAGSRSYEQYF
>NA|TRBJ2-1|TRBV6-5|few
TGTGCCAGCAGTTACTCCCCTATGTGGGGGCTATACAATGAGCAGTTCTTC
CASSYSPMWGLYNEQFF
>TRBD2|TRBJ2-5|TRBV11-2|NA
TGTGCCAGCAGCACAAGGACTAGCGGGGGAGAGACCCAGTACTTC
CASSTRTSGGETQYF
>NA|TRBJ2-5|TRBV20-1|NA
TGCAGTGCTAGGGCCCAAGAGACCCAGTACTTC
CSARAQETQYF
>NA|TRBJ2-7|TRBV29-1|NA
TGCAGCGTGCGGACCGCGAACACCTACGAGCAGTACTTC
CSVRTANTYEQYF